Listed below are T cell receptor beta chains from one sample, sequenced in a study of CD8 T cells in ankylosing spondylitis. MiXCR, applied by TCRdb to the 5' RACE reads, yields one record per CDR3 protein. The table shows 250,000 or so distinct CDR3 sequences, with around 25% occurring only once. Source material: blood, either unsorted or a sorted T cell fraction (not recorded which). Every receptor here comes from a male donor with ankylosing spondylitis or in good health (not recorded which). Both conserved end residues are part of each CDR3.

len: 17
j_gene: TRBJ2-3
v_gene: TRBV20-1
CDR3aa: CSGSGKATQGRGDTQYF

len: 15
j_gene: TRBJ2-2
v_gene: TRBV20-1
CDR3aa: CSANNRGISTGELFF

len: 15
j_gene: TRBJ2-1
v_gene: TRBV7-2
CDR3aa: CASSISGGSYNEQFF

len: 15
j_gene: TRBJ2-7
v_gene: TRBV9
CDR3aa: CASSFRHIRSYEQYF

len: 17
j_gene: TRBJ1-1
v_gene: TRBV18
CDR3aa: CASSPGTPSNLRTEAFF

len: 14
j_gene: TRBJ2-3
v_gene: TRBV12-3/TRBV12-4
CDR3aa: CASSLRFVSDTQYF

len: 14
j_gene: TRBJ2-3
v_gene: TRBV25-1
CDR3aa: CASSEWDSRDTQYF

len: 16
j_gene: TRBJ2-2
v_gene: TRBV11-2
CDR3aa: CASSRPGRGNTGELFF

len: 14
j_gene: TRBJ2-5
v_gene: TRBV7-8
CDR3aa: CASSFLTGGETQYF

len: 13
j_gene: TRBJ2-7
v_gene: TRBV12-3/TRBV12-4
CDR3aa: CASSFTGSYEQYF

len: 14
j_gene: TRBJ2-1
v_gene: TRBV18
CDR3aa: CASSPATNYNEQFF

len: 13
j_gene: TRBJ1-1
v_gene: TRBV20-1
CDR3aa: CSARYDPNTEAFF

len: 16
j_gene: TRBJ2-5
v_gene: TRBV20-1
CDR3aa: CSATPPLAGDQETQYF

len: 11
j_gene: TRBJ1-1
v_gene: TRBV29-1
CDR3aa: CSADRGGIAFF

len: 16
j_gene: TRBJ2-1
v_gene: TRBV20-1
CDR3aa: CSARGTGTGVINEQFF

len: 18
j_gene: TRBJ2-1
v_gene: TRBV9
CDR3aa: CASSVDDEPRGSYNEQFF

len: 15
j_gene: TRBJ1-5
v_gene: TRBV12-3/TRBV12-4
CDR3aa: CASSPTGGGNQPQHF

len: 14
j_gene: TRBJ2-2
v_gene: TRBV7-2
CDR3aa: CASSPRPKPGELFF